Listed below are T cell receptor beta chains from one sample, sequenced in a study of OX40 agonist ivuxolimab in advanced cancers. Produced via immunoSEQ multiplex PCR; TCRdb's table is partial and in-frame only. The top ten clones hold 2.4% of a sample with 60,000 or so clones, roughly 88% of them seen once. The specimen was CD4+ or CD8+ T cells sorted from blood, collected in a trial of the OX40 agonist ivuxolimab. The receptors stem from an adult with an advanced solid tumor such as melanoma, head and neck, liver or kidney cancer. The CDR3 runs from the conserved cysteine through the conserved F or W. Each record gives: clone size, J gene, D gene, V gene, CDR3 DNA, CDR3 protein. The D gene is left open where the match is weak. For some rows the clone size is stated as once, few or many, or as a class when expanded; others skip it.

size: few
J: TRBJ2-7
D: -
V: TRBV29-1
DNA: TGCAGCGCCGAGGTGGGCTACGAGCAGTACTTC
CDR3: CSAEVGYEQYF

size: -
J: TRBJ1-2
D: TRBD1
V: TRBV5-8
DNA: TGTGCCAGCAGCTTCGGACAGGGGAGTTTTCGTAATGGCTACACCTTC
CDR3: CASSFGQGSFRNGYTF

size: -
J: TRBJ1-1
D: -
V: TRBV6-5
DNA: TGTGCCAGCAGTTACTCGGTGGGCGCGGGAGCTTTCTTT
CDR3: CASSYSVGAGAFF

size: -
J: TRBJ1-3
D: -
V: TRBV9
DNA: TGTGCCAGCAGCGGGCCGGGGAGCCGCTCTGGAAACACCATATATTTT
CDR3: CASSGPGSRSGNTIYF

size: -
J: TRBJ2-3
D: -
V: TRBV4-2
DNA: TGTGCCAGCAGCCCCGGGACCGGGAGCACAGATACGCAGTATTTT
CDR3: CASSPGTGSTDTQYF

size: -
J: TRBJ1-1
D: -
V: TRBV19
DNA: TGTGCCAGTAGTATAGTTGCAGTACCCGGGGCTTTCTTT
CDR3: CASSIVAVPGAFF

size: -
J: TRBJ1-6
D: TRBD1
V: TRBV6-1
DNA: TGTGCCAGCGATGTGGGGACAGGGAATTCACCCCTCCACTTT
CDR3: CASDVGTGNSPLHF

size: -
J: TRBJ1-5
D: TRBD1
V: TRBV6-6
DNA: TGTGCCAGCAGACAGGGACAGTTAAATCAGCCCCAGCATTTT
CDR3: CASRQGQLNQPQHF

size: -
J: TRBJ2-3
D: -
V: TRBV11-2
DNA: TGTGCCAGCGAGCCTGGCGGGACAGATACGCAGTATTTT
CDR3: CASEPGGTDTQYF

size: -
J: TRBJ2-5
D: -
V: TRBV7-2
DNA: TGTGCCAGCAGCTTGGGTAGAGGAGAGACCCAGTACTTC
CDR3: CASSLGRGETQYF

size: -
J: TRBJ1-4
D: TRBD1
V: TRBV19
DNA: TGTGCCAGTAGCCCCCGACAGGGAGCTAATGAAAAACTGTTTTTT
CDR3: CASSPRQGANEKLFF

size: -
J: TRBJ1-2
D: -
V: TRBV7-9
DNA: TGTGCCAGCAGCTTAGATTACCCCCGTAACTATGGCTACACCTTC
CDR3: CASSLDYPRNYGYTF

size: -
J: TRBJ1-4
D: TRBD1
V: TRBV4-2
DNA: TGTGCCAGCAGTCCGGGACAGGGGGATGAAAAACTGTTTTTT
CDR3: CASSPGQGDEKLFF

size: -
J: TRBJ2-7
D: TRBD1
V: TRBV7-9
DNA: TGTGCCAGCAGGGACAGGGGGGGTAGCTCCTACGAGCAGTACTTC
CDR3: CASRDRGGSSYEQYF

size: -
J: TRBJ1-2
D: TRBD1
V: TRBV5-8
DNA: TGTGCCAGCAGCTTTAACCCGGGACAGCCTAACTATGGCTACACCTTC
CDR3: CASSFNPGQPNYGYTF

size: -
J: TRBJ1-2
D: -
V: TRBV7-8
DNA: TGTGCCAGCAGCCGTAGGGGGGGGAATTATGGCTACACCTTC
CDR3: CASSRRGGNYGYTF

size: -
J: TRBJ2-1
D: -
V: TRBV5-1
DNA: TGCGCCAGCAGCTTGTCAAATGAGCAGTTCTTC
CDR3: CASSLSNEQFF

size: -
J: TRBJ1-1
D: TRBD1
V: TRBV7-6
DNA: TGTGCCAGCAGCTCAAATGACAGGGTGGGGAACACTGAAGCTTTCTTT
CDR3: CASSSNDRVGNTEAFF

size: -
J: TRBJ1-2
D: TRBD1
V: TRBV6-5
DNA: TGTGCCAGCGGACAGGGAGCTAACTATGGCTACACCTTC
CDR3: CASGQGANYGYTF

size: -
J: TRBJ1-6
D: -
V: TRBV5-8
DNA: TGTGCCAGCAGCTTGAGGGATTCACCCCTCCACTTT
CDR3: CASSLRDSPLHF

size: -
J: TRBJ1-1
D: -
V: TRBV5-1
DNA: TGCGCCAGCAGCTCCGGCAGCCGGGCGGACACTGAAGCTTTCTTT
CDR3: CASSSGSRADTEAFF

size: -
J: TRBJ1-2
D: TRBD1
V: TRBV19
DNA: TGTGCCAGTAGCCTAATAACAGGGGACTATGGCTACACCTTC
CDR3: CASSLITGDYGYTF

size: -
J: TRBJ2-1
D: -
V: TRBV19
DNA: TGTGCCAGTAGTATACCGGACCCTTCGGCTGAGCAGTTCTTC
CDR3: CASSIPDPSAEQFF

size: -
J: TRBJ2-3
D: TRBD2
V: TRBV29-1
DNA: TGCAGCGTTGAAGATCCCAGCGGGGGGCTTCCTAGCACAGATACGCAGTATTTT
CDR3: CSVEDPSGGLPSTDTQYF

size: -
J: TRBJ2-2
D: TRBD1
V: TRBV6-5
DNA: TGTGCCAGCAGTTATTCCGACAGGGGGGAGACCGGGGAGCTGTTTTTT
CDR3: CASSYSDRGETGELFF

size: once
J: TRBJ1-2
D: -
V: TRBV28
DNA: TGTGCCAGCAGCCAGCTCCCTAACTATGGCTACACCTTC
CDR3: CASSQLPNYGYTF

size: few
J: TRBJ1-6
D: -
V: TRBV6-6
DNA: TGTGCCAGCAGTTACAGGGGGACTAATTCACCCCTCCACTTT
CDR3: CASSYRGTNSPLHF

size: -
J: TRBJ1-2
D: -
V: TRBV2
DNA: TGTGCCACCTCGTTTGGGGTGAACTATGGCTACACCTTC
CDR3: CATSFGVNYGYTF

size: -
J: TRBJ2-2
D: TRBD1
V: TRBV6-5
DNA: TGTGCCAGCAGGCTAGGGGGCGCCGGCGGGGAGCTGTTTTTT
CDR3: CASRLGGAGGELFF

size: -
J: TRBJ1-2
D: -
V: TRBV6-1
DNA: TGTGCCAGCAGTGAGCCAGGGTCGTTTAACTATGGCTACACCTTC
CDR3: CASSEPGSFNYGYTF

size: -
J: TRBJ1-5
D: -
V: TRBV7-9
DNA: TGTGCCAGCAGTTATAATGGGGCGCGCAATCAGCCCCAGCATTTT
CDR3: CASSYNGARNQPQHF

size: -
J: TRBJ2-7
D: -
V: TRBV10-3
DNA: TGTGCCATCAGTGACCCATCCCAGTACGAGCAGTACTTC
CDR3: CAISDPSQYEQYF

size: -
J: TRBJ1-2
D: -
V: TRBV20-1
DNA: TGCAGTGGAGGCTTGGGCGACGGCTACACCTTC
CDR3: CSGGLGDGYTF

size: -
J: TRBJ1-1
D: -
V: TRBV29-1
DNA: TGCAGCGTTGATCTGGGAAGATGGGGCACTGAAGCTTTCTTT
CDR3: CSVDLGRWGTEAFF

size: -
J: TRBJ2-3
D: TRBD1
V: TRBV7-3
DNA: TGTGCCAGCCGTGGACAGGGCAGTGCAGATACGCAGTATTTT
CDR3: CASRGQGSADTQYF

size: -
J: TRBJ2-3
D: -
V: TRBV7-2
DNA: TGTGCCAGCAGCTTAGCATCGACGGTTACCCCAGATACGCAGTATTTT
CDR3: CASSLASTVTPDTQYF

size: -
J: TRBJ2-3
D: -
V: TRBV7-3
DNA: TGTGCCAGCAGCTTAAGTCAGACCACAGATACGCAGTATTTT
CDR3: CASSLSQTTDTQYF

size: once
J: TRBJ2-5
D: TRBD2
V: TRBV6-1
DNA: TGTGCCAGCAGTGAAAACACTAGCGGGGGAGAGACCCAGTACTTC
CDR3: CASSENTSGGETQYF

size: -
J: TRBJ1-2
D: -
V: TRBV15
DNA: TGTGCCACCAGCAGAGCGTTGGGCATTCAAGGCTCTGACTATGGCTACACCTTC
CDR3: CATSRALGIQGSDYGYTF

size: -
J: TRBJ2-1
D: TRBD2
V: TRBV2
DNA: TGTGCCAGCAGGGAAACTAGCGGTTCTTACAATGAGCAGTTCTTC
CDR3: CASRETSGSYNEQFF

size: -
J: TRBJ1-1
D: -
V: TRBV7-9
DNA: TGTGCCAGCAGCTACGCAGGGACCCGGAACACTGAAGCTTTCTTT
CDR3: CASSYAGTRNTEAFF

size: -
J: TRBJ1-4
D: -
V: TRBV18
DNA: TGTGCCAGCTCACAAGCCACTAGGGAAAAACTGTTTTTT
CDR3: CASSQATREKLFF

size: -
J: TRBJ2-2
D: TRBD2
V: TRBV9
DNA: TGTGCCAGCAGCGTAGCCCTTCTCGCGGGGGGGCCCGGGGAGCTGTTTTTT
CDR3: CASSVALLAGGPGELFF

size: -
J: TRBJ1-2
D: TRBD1
V: TRBV18
DNA: TGTGCCAGCTCACCTGACAGGGGATATGGCTACACCTTC
CDR3: CASSPDRGYGYTF

size: -
J: TRBJ2-5
D: TRBD2
V: TRBV7-8
DNA: TGTGCCAGCAGCTTGAGGGTTCGGGGAGCGGGGGGGCATCAAGAGACCCAGTACTTC
CDR3: CASSLRVRGAGGHQETQYF

size: -
J: TRBJ2-3
D: -
V: TRBV7-9
DNA: TGTGCCAGCAGCTTATTGCCGGTGGGCACAGATACGCAGTATTTT
CDR3: CASSLLPVGTDTQYF

size: -
J: TRBJ1-2
D: -
V: TRBV7-2
DNA: TGTGCCAGCAGCTTAGTCCAGGGCCTTAACTATGGCTACACCTTC
CDR3: CASSLVQGLNYGYTF

size: -
J: TRBJ1-2
D: TRBD1
V: TRBV10-3
DNA: TGTGCCTCCCGGGACAGGGGGTCTCACTATGGCTACACCTTC
CDR3: CASRDRGSHYGYTF

size: -
J: TRBJ2-2
D: TRBD1
V: TRBV19
DNA: TGTGCCGGTAGACAGGGGTTGGGCACCGGGGAGCTGTTTTTT
CDR3: CAGRQGLGTGELFF

size: few
J: TRBJ2-7
D: TRBD1
V: TRBV19
DNA: TGTGCCAGTAGTAAAGTCGGGACAGGTTCCTACGAGCAGTACTTC
CDR3: CASSKVGTGSYEQYF

size: -
J: TRBJ2-7
D: -
V: TRBV14
DNA: TGTGCCAGCAGCCGCCAGGGATGGGATCACGAGCAGTACTTC
CDR3: CASSRQGWDHEQYF

size: -
J: TRBJ1-1
D: -
V: TRBV6-5
DNA: TGTGCCAGCAGTTACGGAGGGCGAGGGAACACTGAAGCTTTCTTT
CDR3: CASSYGGRGNTEAFF

size: -
J: TRBJ2-2
D: TRBD1
V: TRBV5-6
DNA: TGTGCCACCCAGGGGGCCCTGAACACCGGGGAGCTGTTTTTT
CDR3: CATQGALNTGELFF

size: -
J: TRBJ1-2
D: -
V: TRBV21-1
DNA: TGTGCCAGCAGCAATGGGACAGAGCCGGGGGAAGGCTACACCTTC
CDR3: CASSNGTEPGEGYTF

size: -
J: TRBJ2-1
D: -
V: TRBV7-2
DNA: TGTGCCAGCAGCTTAAGCAATGAGCAGTTCTTC
CDR3: CASSLSNEQFF

size: -
J: TRBJ1-3
D: -
V: TRBV4-2
DNA: TGTGCCAGCAGCCGGGTAGACGATAGCTCTGGAAACACCATATATTTT
CDR3: CASSRVDDSSGNTIYF

size: -
J: TRBJ1-6
D: TRBD1
V: TRBV2
DNA: TGTGCCAGCAGTGAAACGGGTCAGGGGGCGCCCGGTTCACCCCTCCACTTT
CDR3: CASSETGQGAPGSPLHF